This TCR beta chain was identified during a study of T cells after posttransplantation cyclophosphamide. Trimming left V 8 bases short and J 0 bases short, with 17 bases between. The germline CDR1 and CDR2 sequences are PRHDT and FYEKMQ (reference sequence). This CDR3 region has 16 residues. This clone has only a few counts. What it recognizes is unknown. The repertoire was sequenced with immunoSEQ multiplex PCR; TCRdb's copy has only in-frame clones and lacks some. This table holds roughly 49,000 clones, 86% found once. The study, taken as a whole, reports: TRB clonality was highly associated with recipient CMV seropositivity and reactivation. Tissue-infiltrating T cells from skin or gut overlapped little with blood T cells.

Specimen: PBMCs. The V and J genes are TRBV13 and TRBJ1-3, with D tentatively TRBD1 (5 bases). This clonotype originated in a man aged 25-45 years with a blood cancer, CMV-positive, and with a related stem cell donor. Written as DNA, the CDR3 is TGTGCCAGCGCTGAAGACCGAAGGGGCTCTGGAAACACCATATATTTT. Residues: CASAEDRRGSGNTIYF.